These 22 T cell receptor beta chains were all obtained from the same sample, sequenced in a study of a mutant IDH1 vaccine in newly diagnosed glioma. Clones were read by immunoSEQ multiplex PCR, and TCRdb kept only the in-frame ones, dropping some. Of 52,000 or so clones in the sample, around 80% are singletons; the top ten hold roughly 8.1%. These TCRs are of unknown antigen specificity. Time point described: week 23, last vaccination. One vaccine dose held 300 ug of mutant IDH1 20-mer peptide and came with topical imiquimod. The sequencing used PBMCs, collected from a glioma patient whose treatment included an IDH1 peptide vaccine. All receptors derive from a woman between 35 and 50 years old with glioma. Some clones in this sample may be carry-over from other donors' samples.

CDR3 sequence reads: CSVPGGQAFF. The CDR3 DNA is TGCAGTGTACCGGGAGGGCAAGCTTTCTTT. The chain joins TRBV20-1 to TRBJ1-1; no firm D call. CDR1 DFQATT and CDR2 SNEGSKA come from the germline V gene (reference sequence). The CDR3 consists of 10 residues. The V gene lost 7 bases and the J gene lost 9 bases, with 12 bases spanning the gap.

Comment on this clone: An end of the junction does not agree with germline; a read error may underlie this. The chain joins TRBV7-7 to TRBJ2-7, with 7 bases fitting TRBD1. The CDR3 sequence is 15 residues long. CDR1 and CDR2 (germline): SSHAT, FNYEAQ (reference sequence). The CDR3 DNA sequence: TGTGCTAGCAGCTTAGATGTGGGACAGAGTTACGAGCAGTACTTC. As protein: CASSLDVGQSYEQYF.

The chain uses TRBV7-8 and TRBJ1-6; D unresolved. This CDR3 has 15 amino acids. CDR1 and CDR2 (germline): SGHVS, FQNEAQ. Trimming stripped 1 base from V and 3 bases from J, with 7 bases between. The CDR3 protein is CASSLGIGYNSPLHF. The CDR3 coding sequence is TGTGCCAGCAGCTTAGGTATAGGCTATAATTCACCCCTCCACTTT.

This chain connects TRBV28 to TRBJ1-2; D remains unclear. This CDR3 comprises 15 residues. The ends were cut back, 7 bases at V and 0 bases at J, with 15 bases in the middle. Germline values: CDR1 MDHEN, CDR2 SYDVKM. CDR3 protein: CASIPIGNPNYGYTF. Written as DNA, the CDR3 is TGTGCCAGCATCCCGATCGGCAACCCTAACTATGGCTACACCTTC.

The chain has TRBV27 and TRBJ2-1; 8 nucleotides line up with TRBD2. Germline V CDR1 and CDR2: MNHEY, SMNVEV (reference sequence). The CDR3 is made up of 13 amino acids. With 8 bases clipped from V and 8 bases from J, the junction kept 8 bases outside the gene matches. CDR3 coding DNA: TGTGCCAGCCTCGGGGGGGTGAGCCATGAGCAGTTCTTC. This sequence encodes CASLGGVSHEQFF.

The gene calls are TRBV2 and TRBJ1-6; D is possibly TRBD1 (6 bases). This CDR3 is 14 amino acids long. In germline, CDR1 is SNHLY, CDR2 FYNNEI. V dropped 1 base and J dropped 10 bases, with 11 bases sitting between them. The chain's CDR3 is CASSEEQGDSPLHF. The CDR3 DNA reads as TGTGCCAGCAGTGAAGAACAGGGTGACTCACCCCTCCACTTT.

V and J are TRBV25-1 and TRBJ1-4; D is unresolved. The germline V gene encodes CDR1 MGHDK and CDR2 SYGVNS. V was clipped by 3 bases and J by 7 bases, with 9 bases between them. This CDR3 has 13 residues. The CDR3: CASSDLLGEKLFF. The CDR3 region has the DNA TGTGCCAGCAGTGATTTACTAGGTGAAAAACTGTTTTTT.

The chain has TRBV4-3 and TRBJ2-7, with a tentative D call TRBD2 (6 bases). Germline V gene sequence: CDR1 LGHNA, CDR2 YSLEER. This CDR3 is built from 16 residues. V was clipped by 0 bases and J by 2 bases, with 14 bases between them. As DNA, the CDR3 is TGCGCCAGCAGCCAAGATACCCCCGCTAGCGCCTACGAGCAGTACTTC. As protein: CASSQDTPASAYEQYF.

The genes are TRBV15 and TRBJ2-5, with D possibly TRBD1 on 5 matching bases. Between the trimmed V and J ends, which lost 0 bases and 2 bases, there was a span of 13 bases. This CDR3 contains 16 residues. Per germline, CDR1 LNHNV and CDR2 YYDKDF (reference sequence). CDR3 nucleotide sequence: TGTGCCACCAGCAGAGATATGGGTGGGGCGCAAGAGACCCAGTACTTC. It translates to CATSRDMGGAQETQYF.

V gene TRBV6-6 combines with J gene TRBJ2-7; weak D call: TRBD2 (6 bases). V dropped 7 bases and J dropped 5 bases, with 21 bases sitting between them. The CDR3 consists of 15 residues. The germline V gene encodes CDR1 MNHNY and CDR2 SVGAGI (reference sequence). The CDR3 loop reads CASTAGAGGANEQYF. DNA of the CDR3: TGTGCCAGCACCGCCGGGGCTGGCGGGGCCAACGAGCAGTACTTC.

The J gene is TRBJ1-1, the V gene TRBV7-9, with D maybe TRBD1 (5 bases). The CDR3 sequence is 14 residues long. Germline CDR1 reads SEHNR; CDR2 reads FQNEAQ (reference sequence). With 5 bases removed from V and 1 base from J, the gap between germline ends came to 11 bases. The DNA of the CDR3 is TGTGCCAGCAGCGCGGACAATAAGAACACTGAAGCTTTCTTT. It specifies CASSADNKNTEAFF. Full variable domain (remainder filled in from reference TRBV7-9 and TRBJ1-1): DTGVSQNPRHKITKRGQNVTFRCDPISEHNRLYWYRQTLGQGPEFLTYFQNEAQLEKSRLLSDRFSAERPKGSFSTLEIQRTEQGDSAMYLCASSADNKNTEAFFGQGTRLTVV.

The chain has TRBV7-3 and TRBJ2-7; 10 bases line up with TRBD1. V lost 2 bases and J lost 3; bases outside the gene matches: 4. This CDR3 has 15 residues. Germline V CDR1 and CDR2: SGHTA, FQGTGA. CDR3 sequence: CASSLGGDRGYEQYF. CDR3 nucleotides: TGTGCCAGCAGCTTAGGGGGGGACAGGGGCTACGAGCAGTACTTC.

The chain is built from TRBV6-6 and TRBJ2-3; D ambiguous. This CDR3 region has 11 residues. Germline CDR1 MNHNY, CDR2 SVGAGI (reference sequence). Trimming took off 6 bases at V and 6 bases at J, with 7 bases between the two ends. Here the CDR3 reads CASSPLDTQYF. The CDR3 DNA is TGTGCCAGCAGCCCTCTGGATACGCAGTATTTT.

The chain couples TRBV5-4 to TRBJ1-2; the D is unclear. The length of the CDR3 is 12 residues. Germline V gives CDR1 SGHNT, CDR2 YYREEE (reference sequence). Between the trimmed V and J ends, which lost 5 bases and 8 bases, there was a span of 13 bases. CDR3 DNA: TGTGCCAGCAGTCCCGCGAGGGAGGGCTACACCTTC. Amino acids: CASSPAREGYTF.

The rearrangement links TRBV19 to TRBJ2-3; 10 bases match TRBD2. V trimming: 4 bases; J trimming: 2 bases; junction bases outside the gene matches: 6. Per germline, CDR1 LNHDA and CDR2 SQIVND (reference sequence). The CDR3 has 16 residues. This chain's CDR3 is CASSKPGLANTDTQYF. The CDR3 DNA is TGTGCCAGTAGTAAACCGGGACTAGCGAACACAGATACGCAGTATTTT.

This clone was detected only once. CDR3 loop: CATRRGNTIYF. The CDR3 nucleotides are TGTGCCACCAGGCGGGGAAACACCATATATTTT. The V call is TRBV15, the J call TRBJ1-3, with D unresolved. CDR1 is LNHNV and CDR2 is YYDKDF in the germline V gene (reference sequence). V was clipped by 6 bases and J by 4 bases, with 4 bases between them. This CDR3 region has 11 residues.

This CDR3 reads CASSFDLANYGYTF. The CDR3 DNA is TGTGCCAGCAGCTTTGACCTCGCTAACTATGGCTACACCTTC. The chain couples TRBV7-2 to TRBJ1-2; D uncertain. The CDR3 runs to 14 residues. V was pared by 3 bases and J by 0 bases, with 8 bases between. Germline V gene lookup returns CDR1 SGHTA and CDR2 FQGNSA.

The rearrangement links TRBV5-1 to TRBJ1-1; tentatively, D is TRBD1 (5 bases). V lost 7 bases, J lost 1 base, and 17 bases lay in between. The CDR3 runs 15 residues. Germline assignment: CDR1 SGHRS and CDR2 YFSETQ. The CDR3 region has the DNA TGCGCCAGCGGCCATAACGTCGGGGCGAACACTGAAGCTTTCTTT. This codes for CASGHNVGANTEAFF.

The rearrangement links TRBV7-8 to TRBJ1-2; D unclear. The V end was cut by 5 bases, the J end by 1 base, with 11 bases between. Germline-derived CDR1 and CDR2 are SGHVS and FQNEAQ. The CDR3 has 14 residues. CDR3 loop: CASSGYSNNYGYTF. CDR3 in DNA: TGTGCCAGCAGCGGCTACAGTAATAACTATGGCTACACCTTC.

The J gene is TRBJ1-5, the V gene TRBV21-1; the table's D call TRBD1 went unverified against the DNA. TRBV21-1 is classified as a pseudogene. The CDR3 extends over 14 amino acids. CDR3 in DNA: TGTGCCAGCAGCAAACGGACAGCAAATCAGCCCCAGCATTTT. Its protein product is CASSKRTANQPQHF.

This CDR3 reads CASSLQGLGLDYEQYF. The CDR3 nucleotides read TGTGCCAGCAGCTTACAGGGCCTGGGACTCGACTACGAGCAGTACTTC. This rearrangement joins TRBV7-2 to TRBJ2-7, with a tentative D call TRBD2 (6 bases). The CDR3 totals 16 residues. Germline CDR1 reads SGHTA; CDR2 reads FQGNSA. Trimming took 2 bases from V and 3 from J, leaving 17 bases between them.

This clone has a handful of counts. The chain has TRBV6-5 and TRBJ2-6; D is uncertain. This CDR3 is 15 amino acids long. The germline CDR1 and CDR2 sequences are MNHEY and SVGAGI. Deletions cut 0 bases from V and 2 bases from J, with 5 bases between. CDR3 nucleotide sequence: TGTGCCAGCAGTTACTCGTCAGCTGGGGCCAACGTCCTGACTTTC. Amino acids: CASSYSSAGANVLTF.